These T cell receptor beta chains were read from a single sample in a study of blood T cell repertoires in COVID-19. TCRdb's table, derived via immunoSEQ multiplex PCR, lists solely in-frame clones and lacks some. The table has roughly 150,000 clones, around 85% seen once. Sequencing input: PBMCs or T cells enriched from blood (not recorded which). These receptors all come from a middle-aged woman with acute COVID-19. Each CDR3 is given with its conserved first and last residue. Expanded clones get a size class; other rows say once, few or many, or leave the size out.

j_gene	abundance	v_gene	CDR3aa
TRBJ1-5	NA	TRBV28	CASTHRWEGNQPQHF
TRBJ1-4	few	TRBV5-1	CASSATGGATNEKLFF
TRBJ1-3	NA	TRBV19	CASKDRVSGNTIYF
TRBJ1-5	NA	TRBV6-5	CASSYSLGAGQPQHF
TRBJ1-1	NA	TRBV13	CASRLNTEAFF
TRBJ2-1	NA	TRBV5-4	CASSADLAYNEQFF
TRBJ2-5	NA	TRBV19	CASNSGGGRETQYF
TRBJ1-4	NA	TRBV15	CATSRDASGNPNEKLFF
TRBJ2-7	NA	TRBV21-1	CASSIPGLAVSYEQYF
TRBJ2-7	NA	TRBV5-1	CASSLASPGSEQYF
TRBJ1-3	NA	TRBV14	CASSQATNTIYF
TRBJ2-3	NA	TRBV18	CASSPLSSGSASTDTQYF
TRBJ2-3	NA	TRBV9	CASSVLAGPDTQYF
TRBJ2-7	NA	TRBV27	CASSSLAGGPFGEQYF
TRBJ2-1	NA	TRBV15	CATRSSGNSYNEQFF
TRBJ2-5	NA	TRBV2	CASRRGETQYF